A selection of T cell receptor beta chains follows, all from one sample in a study of PD-L1 blockade in urothelial cancer. Method: immunoSEQ multiplex PCR; TCRdb's copy keeps in-frame clones and lacks some. The sample holds more than 55,000 clones, roughly 79% seen once. The sequenced sample was PBMCs, obtained around atezolizumab (anti-PD-L1) treatment. Every receptor here comes from a man between 65 and 80 years old with urothelial cancer. Both conserved end residues are part of each CDR3. The order of the fields is J gene, D gene, clone size, V gene, CDR3 DNA, CDR3 protein. D genes are given only for firm matches. Not all rows give a size; the values are once, few, many and, for expanded clones, a class.

>TRBJ2-5|NA|NA|TRBV7-9
TGTGCCAGCAGCTTGGGCGGGACGAGATCGGGGGAGACCCAGTACTTC
CASSLGGTRSGETQYF
>TRBJ2-2|NA|NA|TRBV6-4
TGTGCCAGCAGGGCAGACAGGAACACCGGGGAGCTGTTTTTT
CASRADRNTGELFF
>TRBJ1-3|NA|NA|TRBV11-2
TGTGCCAGCAGCTTACAGATGCTCTCTGGAAACACCATATATTTT
CASSLQMLSGNTIYF
>TRBJ2-7|TRBD2|medium-sized|TRBV7-8
TGTGCCAGCAGCTTAGATAGCGGGCAGAGCTCCTACGAGCAGTACTTC
CASSLDSGQSSYEQYF
>TRBJ2-7|TRBD2|NA|TRBV5-1
TGCGCCAGCAGCTTGGGGGTAGCGGGAGACTACGAGCAGTACTTC
CASSLGVAGDYEQYF
>TRBJ1-2|NA|NA|TRBV6-1
TGTGCCAGCAGTGAAACAATTCAGGTTGGCTACACCTTC
CASSETIQVGYTF
>TRBJ1-1|TRBD1|NA|TRBV11-3
TGTGCCAGCAGCCTGGCGGGGTCGGGACAGGGGAACGTTGAAGCTTTCTTT
CASSLAGSGQGNVEAFF
>TRBJ2-5|TRBD2|NA|TRBV5-5
TGTGCCAGCAGCTTTATGGTAGCGGGGCAGTTTGGGGAGACCCAGTACTTC
CASSFMVAGQFGETQYF
>TRBJ1-2|TRBD1|few|TRBV18
TGTGCCAGCTCAGAGGGGGCTGCCTATGGCTACACCTTC
CASSEGAAYGYTF
>TRBJ2-1|NA|NA|TRBV2
TGTGCCAGCCTCCCGGCACAGGGTTACAATGAGCAGTTCTTC
CASLPAQGYNEQFF
>TRBJ2-7|TRBD1|NA|TRBV2
TGTGCCAGCAGACGAGGGCAGGGGGTTGGCGAGCAGTACTTC
CASRRGQGVGEQYF
>TRBJ2-5|TRBD2|NA|TRBV7-2
TGTGCCAGCAGCTTAGGATCTAGCGGGAGCGGTGAGACCCAGTACTTC
CASSLGSSGSGETQYF
>TRBJ2-7|TRBD1|once|TRBV6-5
TGTGCCAGCAGGCGTGGGACAGGGAGGTACGAGCAGTACTTC
CASRRGTGRYEQYF
>TRBJ1-1|NA|many|TRBV6-1
TGTGCCAGCGGTAGGGACAACGTGAACACTGAAGCTTTCTTT
CASGRDNVNTEAFF
>TRBJ2-4|TRBD1|NA|TRBV7-8
TGTGCCAGCAGCCCAGGGACAGGCGGGTTCAAAAACATTCAGTACTTC
CASSPGTGGFKNIQYF
>TRBJ2-2|TRBD2|NA|TRBV9
TGTGCCAGCAGCGTAAAACTAGCGGGGGGCTCGAACACCGGGGAGCTGTTTTTT
CASSVKLAGGSNTGELFF
>TRBJ1-2|NA|NA|TRBV5-5
TGTGCCAGCACCGTCTACCGGGACAATTTTGGCTACACCTTC
CASTVYRDNFGYTF
>TRBJ1-1|NA|NA|TRBV7-8
TGTGCCAGCTCCGGACAGACTGTGAACACTGAAGCTTTCTTT
CASSGQTVNTEAFF
>TRBJ2-3|TRBD2|NA|TRBV5-1
TGCGCCAGCAGCGGGGCGGGGGGCACAGATACGCAGTATTTT
CASSGAGGTDTQYF
>TRBJ2-1|TRBD2|NA|TRBV7-2
TGTGCCAGCACCAGGACTAGCGGGGACTACAATGAGCAGTTCTTC
CASTRTSGDYNEQFF
>TRBJ1-5|NA|NA|TRBV7-9
TGTGCCAGCAGCTTAGGCGAGGGTAATCAGCCCCAGCATTTT
CASSLGEGNQPQHF
>TRBJ2-2|NA|NA|TRBV23-1
TGCGCCAGCAGTCAACAGGGGAAGAACACCGGGGAGCTGTTTTTT
CASSQQGKNTGELFF
>TRBJ2-1|NA|NA|TRBV2
TGTGCCAGCAGTGGGCCACTAGAGAGTCCTAACAATGAGCAGTTCTTC
CASSGPLESPNNEQFF
>TRBJ1-2|TRBD1|NA|TRBV27
TGTGCCAGCAGTACATACAGGGGCCAGAAAGATGGCTACACCTTC
CASSTYRGQKDGYTF